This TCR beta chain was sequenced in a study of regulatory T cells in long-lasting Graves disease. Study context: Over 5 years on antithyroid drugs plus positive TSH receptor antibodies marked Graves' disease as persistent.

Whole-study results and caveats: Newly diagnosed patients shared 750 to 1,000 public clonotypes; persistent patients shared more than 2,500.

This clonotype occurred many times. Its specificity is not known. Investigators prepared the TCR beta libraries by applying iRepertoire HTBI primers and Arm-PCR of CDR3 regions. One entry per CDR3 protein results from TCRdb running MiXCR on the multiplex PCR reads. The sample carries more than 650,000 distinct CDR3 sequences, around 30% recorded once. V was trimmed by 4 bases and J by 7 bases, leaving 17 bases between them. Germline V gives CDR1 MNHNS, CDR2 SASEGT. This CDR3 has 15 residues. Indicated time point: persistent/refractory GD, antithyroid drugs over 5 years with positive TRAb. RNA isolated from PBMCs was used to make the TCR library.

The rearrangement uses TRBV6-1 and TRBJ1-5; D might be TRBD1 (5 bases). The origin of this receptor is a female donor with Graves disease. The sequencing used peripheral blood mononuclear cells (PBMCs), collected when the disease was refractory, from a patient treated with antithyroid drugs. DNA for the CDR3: TGTGCCAGCAGTGTCCTCACCGGGGGGAAACAGCCCCAGCATTTT. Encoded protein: CASSVLTGGKQPQHF.